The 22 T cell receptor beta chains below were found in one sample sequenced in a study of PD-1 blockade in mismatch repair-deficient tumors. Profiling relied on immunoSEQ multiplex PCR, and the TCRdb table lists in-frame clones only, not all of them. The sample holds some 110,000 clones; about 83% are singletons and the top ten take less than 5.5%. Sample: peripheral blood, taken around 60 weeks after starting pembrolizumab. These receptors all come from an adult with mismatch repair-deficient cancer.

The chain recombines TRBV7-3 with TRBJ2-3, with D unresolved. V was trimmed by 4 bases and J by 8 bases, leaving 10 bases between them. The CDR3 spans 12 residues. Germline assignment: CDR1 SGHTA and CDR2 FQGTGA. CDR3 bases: TGTGCCAGCAGCTCCCCCCCTGGTACGCAGTATTTT. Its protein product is CASSSPPGTQYF. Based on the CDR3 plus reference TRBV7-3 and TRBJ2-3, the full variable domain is GAGVSQTPSNKVTEKGKYVELRCDPISGHTALYWYRQSLGQGPEFLIYFQGTGAADDSGLPNDRFFAVRPEGSVSTLKIQRTERGDSAVYLCASSSPPGTQYFGPGTRLTVL.

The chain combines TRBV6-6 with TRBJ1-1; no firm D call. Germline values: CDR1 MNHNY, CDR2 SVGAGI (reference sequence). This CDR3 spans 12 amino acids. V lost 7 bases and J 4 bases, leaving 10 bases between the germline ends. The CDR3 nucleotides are TGTGCCAGCATGTTTGAGGGCACTGAAGCTTTCTTT. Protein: CASMFEGTEAFF.

CDR3: CASSFSGQANAGNTIYF. CDR3 bases: TGTGCCAGCAGCTTCTCGGGACAGGCGAATGCTGGAAACACCATATATTTT. The rearrangement uses TRBV11-3 and TRBJ1-3, with TRBD1 identical over 8 bases. The CDR3 consists of 17 residues. The trim removed 3 bases at V and 2 bases at J, leaving 9 bases unmatched. Per germline, CDR1 SGHNT and CDR2 YENEEA.

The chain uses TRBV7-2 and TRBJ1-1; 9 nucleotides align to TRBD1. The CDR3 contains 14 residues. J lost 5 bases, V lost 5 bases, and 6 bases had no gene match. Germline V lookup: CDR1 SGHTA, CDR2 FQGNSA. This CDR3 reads CASSGGTGITEAFF. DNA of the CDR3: TGTGCCAGCAGCGGCGGGACAGGGATAACTGAAGCTTTCTTT.

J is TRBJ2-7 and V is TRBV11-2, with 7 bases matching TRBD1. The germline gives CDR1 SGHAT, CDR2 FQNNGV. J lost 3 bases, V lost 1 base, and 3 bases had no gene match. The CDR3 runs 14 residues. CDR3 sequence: CASSLGDRVYEQYF. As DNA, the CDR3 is TGTGCCAGCAGCTTAGGCGACAGGGTCTACGAGCAGTACTTC.

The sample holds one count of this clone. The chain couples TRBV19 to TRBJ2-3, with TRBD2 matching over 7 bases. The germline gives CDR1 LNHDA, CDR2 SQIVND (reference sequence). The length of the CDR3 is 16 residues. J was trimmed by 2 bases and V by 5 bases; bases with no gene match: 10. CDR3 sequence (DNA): TGTGCCAGTAGTGACCTAATAGCGGGCCTCACAGATACGCAGTATTTT. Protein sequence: CASSDLIAGLTDTQYF.

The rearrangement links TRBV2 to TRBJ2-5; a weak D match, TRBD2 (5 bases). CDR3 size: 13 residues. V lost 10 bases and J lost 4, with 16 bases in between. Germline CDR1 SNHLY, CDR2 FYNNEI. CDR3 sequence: CATREGWAETQYF. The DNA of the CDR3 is TGTGCCACCCGGGAAGGGTGGGCAGAGACCCAGTACTTC.

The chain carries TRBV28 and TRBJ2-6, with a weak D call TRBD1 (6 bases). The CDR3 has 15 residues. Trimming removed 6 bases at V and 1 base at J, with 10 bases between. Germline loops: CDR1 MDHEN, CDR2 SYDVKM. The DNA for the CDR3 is TGTGCCAGCAGGGCTACAGGGTCTGGGGCCAACGTCCTGACTTTC. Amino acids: CASRATGSGANVLTF.

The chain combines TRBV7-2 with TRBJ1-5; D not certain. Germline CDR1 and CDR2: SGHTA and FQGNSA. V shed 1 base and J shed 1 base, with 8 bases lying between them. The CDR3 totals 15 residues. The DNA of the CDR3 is TGTGCCAGCAGCTTAGAGTTACTAAGCAATCAGCCCCAGCATTTT. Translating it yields CASSLELLSNQPQHF.

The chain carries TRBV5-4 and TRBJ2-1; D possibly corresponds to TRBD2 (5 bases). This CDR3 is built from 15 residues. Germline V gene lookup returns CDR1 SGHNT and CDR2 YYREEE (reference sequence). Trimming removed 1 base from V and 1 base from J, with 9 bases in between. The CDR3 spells CASSLNSGSYNEQFF. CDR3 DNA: TGTGCCAGCAGCTTGAACAGCGGATCCTACAATGAGCAGTTCTTC.

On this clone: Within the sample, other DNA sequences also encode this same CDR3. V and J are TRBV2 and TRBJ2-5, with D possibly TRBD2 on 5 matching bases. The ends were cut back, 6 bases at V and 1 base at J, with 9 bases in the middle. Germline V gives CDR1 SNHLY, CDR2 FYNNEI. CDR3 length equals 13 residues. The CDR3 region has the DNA TGTGCCAGCAGCCGAGGGCGCCAAGAGACCCAGTACTTC. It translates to CASSRGRQETQYF.

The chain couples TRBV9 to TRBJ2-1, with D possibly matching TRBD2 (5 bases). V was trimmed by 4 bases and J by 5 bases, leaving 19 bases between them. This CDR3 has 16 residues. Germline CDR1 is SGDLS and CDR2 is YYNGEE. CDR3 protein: CASSPRSSGRDNEQFF. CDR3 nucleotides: TGTGCCAGCAGCCCCCGCTCGTCGGGAAGGGACAATGAGCAGTTCTTC.

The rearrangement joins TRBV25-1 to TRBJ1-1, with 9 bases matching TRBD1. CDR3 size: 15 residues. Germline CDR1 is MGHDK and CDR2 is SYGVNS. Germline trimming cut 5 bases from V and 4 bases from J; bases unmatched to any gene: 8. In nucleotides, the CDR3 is TGTGCCAGCAGTAGCCACAGGGGGCAGAGCACTGAAGCTTTCTTT. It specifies CASSSHRGQSTEAFF.

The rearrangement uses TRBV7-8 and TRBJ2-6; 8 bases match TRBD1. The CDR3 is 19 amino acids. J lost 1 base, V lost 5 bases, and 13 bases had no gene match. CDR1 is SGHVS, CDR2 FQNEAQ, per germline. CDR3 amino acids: CASSPRDAGGASGANVLTF. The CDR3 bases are TGTGCCAGCAGCCCAAGGGATGCAGGGGGCGCTTCTGGGGCCAACGTCCTGACTTTC.

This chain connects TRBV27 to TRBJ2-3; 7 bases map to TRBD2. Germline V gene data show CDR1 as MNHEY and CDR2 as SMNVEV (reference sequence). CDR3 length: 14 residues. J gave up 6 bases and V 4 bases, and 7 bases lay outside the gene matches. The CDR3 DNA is TGTGCCAGCAGTTCTACTAGCGCGTTGGATACGCAGTATTTT. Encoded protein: CASSSTSALDTQYF.

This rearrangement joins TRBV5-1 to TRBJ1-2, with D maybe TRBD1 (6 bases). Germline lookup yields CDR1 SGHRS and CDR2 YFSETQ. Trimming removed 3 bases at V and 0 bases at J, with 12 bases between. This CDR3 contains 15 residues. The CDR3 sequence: CASSWEQGANYGYTF. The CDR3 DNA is TGCGCCAGCAGCTGGGAACAGGGAGCTAACTATGGCTACACCTTC.

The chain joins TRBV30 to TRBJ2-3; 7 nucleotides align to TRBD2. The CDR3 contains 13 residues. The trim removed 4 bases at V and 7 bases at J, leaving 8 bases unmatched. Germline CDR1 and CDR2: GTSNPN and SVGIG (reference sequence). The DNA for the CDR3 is TGTGCCTGGACCTGGGGGGGGTCGTATACGCAGTATTTT. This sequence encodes CAWTWGGSYTQYF. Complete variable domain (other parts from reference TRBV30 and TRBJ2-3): SQTIHQWPATLVQPVGSPLSLECTVEGTSNPNLYWYRQAAGRGLQLLFYSVGIGQISSEVPQNLSASRPQDRQFILSSKKLLLSDSGFYLCAWTWGGSYTQYFGPGTRLTVL.

CDR3 protein: CASSLAGPRGYEQYF. CDR3 coding DNA: TGTGCCAGTAGCTTAGCGGGCCCCCGCGGCTACGAGCAGTACTTC. The chain recombines TRBV19 with TRBJ2-7; 7 bases fit TRBD2. Trimming at V came to 6 bases and at J to 3 bases, leaving 11 bases not matched to a gene. CDR1 and CDR2 from the germline V gene are LNHDA and SQIVND (reference sequence). CDR3 size: 15 residues. Drawing the rest from reference TRBV19 and TRBJ2-7, the complete variable domain is DGGITQSPKYLFRKEGQNVTLSCEQNLNHDAMYWYRQDPGQGLRLIYYSQIVNDFQKGDIAEGYSVSREKKESFPLTVTSAQKNPTAFYLCASSLAGPRGYEQYFGPGTRLTVT.

The chain's CDR3 is CASSKGPRGNQPQHF. The CDR3 nucleotides are TGTGCCAGTAGTAAAGGGCCCCGGGGCAATCAGCCCCAGCATTTT. The gene calls are TRBV19 and TRBJ1-5; no clear D gene. The CDR3 runs to 15 residues. The germline CDR1 and CDR2 sequences are LNHDA and SQIVND (reference sequence). Trimming cost V 4 bases and J 2 bases, with 12 bases left between them.

In DNA, the CDR3 is TGTGCCAGCAGCTTTGCCGGACAGGTTGAAAAACTGTTTTTT. This gives the protein CASSFAGQVEKLFF. The chain uses TRBV12-1 and TRBJ1-4; TRBD1 is the table's D call, not checked against the DNA. TRBV12-1 is an annotated pseudogene. The CDR3 totals 14 residues.

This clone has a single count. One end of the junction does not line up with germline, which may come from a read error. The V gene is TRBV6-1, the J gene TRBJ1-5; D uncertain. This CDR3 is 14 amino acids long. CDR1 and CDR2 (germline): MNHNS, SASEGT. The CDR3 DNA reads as TGTGCCAGCAGTGCTGGCGGTAGCCATCAGCCCCAGCATTTT. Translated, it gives CASSAGGSHQPQHF.

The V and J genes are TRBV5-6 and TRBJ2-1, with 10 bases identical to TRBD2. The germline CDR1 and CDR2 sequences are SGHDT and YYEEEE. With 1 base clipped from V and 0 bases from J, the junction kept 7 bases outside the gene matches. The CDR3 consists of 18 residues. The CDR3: CASSLFLGLAASYNEQFF. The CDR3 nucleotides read TGTGCCAGCAGCTTGTTTCTAGGACTAGCGGCCTCCTACAATGAGCAGTTCTTC.